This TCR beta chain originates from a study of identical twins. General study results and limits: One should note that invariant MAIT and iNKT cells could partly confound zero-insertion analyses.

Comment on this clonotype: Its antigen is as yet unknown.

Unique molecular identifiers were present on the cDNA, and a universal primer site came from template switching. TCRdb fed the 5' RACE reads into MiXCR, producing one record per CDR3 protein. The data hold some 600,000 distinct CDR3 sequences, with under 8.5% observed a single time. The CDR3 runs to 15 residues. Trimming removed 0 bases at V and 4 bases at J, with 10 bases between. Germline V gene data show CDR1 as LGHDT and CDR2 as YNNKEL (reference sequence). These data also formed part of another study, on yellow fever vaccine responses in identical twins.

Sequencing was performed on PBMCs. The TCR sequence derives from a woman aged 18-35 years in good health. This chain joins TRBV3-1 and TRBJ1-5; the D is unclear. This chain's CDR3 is CASSQEAGNNQPQHF. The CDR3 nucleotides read TGTGCCAGCAGCCAAGAGGCTGGTAATAATCAGCCCCAGCATTTT.